This TCR beta chain was found in a study of identifying expanded T cells in peripheral blood. The study's findings and limits: Approximately 1.1 clones differed between technical replicates, versus about 15 and 19 over time. Approximately 2-week clone count variance significantly increased as total template count grew.

The CDR3 length is 15 residues. J lost 4 bases, V lost 6 bases, and 9 bases had no gene match. Germline V CDR1 and CDR2: SGHDN, FVKESK. Assay used: immunoSEQ multiplex PCR; TCRdb lists only in-frame clones, some missing. The sample includes roughly 63,000 clones, about four fifths of them seen just once. With respect to this clone: What it recognizes is unknown.

During the collection period, no donor immune events like infections were recorded. The sequence was obtained from a person between 18 and 75 years old in good health. The sample comprised blood. The chain is built from TRBV14 and TRBJ2-1, with 7 bases lining up with TRBD2. The CDR3 DNA reads TGTGCCAGCAGTTCCGTGGCGGGGGTATACAATGAGCAGTTCTTC. Residues: CASSSVAGVYNEQFF. The complete variable domain, with remaining parts taken from reference TRBV14 and TRBJ2-1, reads EAGVTQFPSHSVIEKGQTVTLRCDPISGHDNLYWYRRVMGKEIKFLLHFVKESKQDESGMPNNRFLAERTGGTYSTLKVQPAELEDSGVYFCASSSVAGVYNEQFFGPGTRLTVL.